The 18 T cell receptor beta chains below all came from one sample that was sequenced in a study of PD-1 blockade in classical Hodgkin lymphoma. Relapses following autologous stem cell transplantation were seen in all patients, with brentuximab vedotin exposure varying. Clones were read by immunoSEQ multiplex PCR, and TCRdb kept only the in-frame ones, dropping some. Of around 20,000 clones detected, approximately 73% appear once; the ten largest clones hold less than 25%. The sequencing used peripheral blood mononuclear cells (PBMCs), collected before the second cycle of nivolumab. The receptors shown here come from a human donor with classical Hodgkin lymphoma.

CDR3 nucleotide sequence: TGCGCCAGCAGCTTGAATCTCGGGACTGGTTACAATGAGCAGTTCTTC. This codes for CASSLNLGTGYNEQFF. This chain uses TRBV5-1 with TRBJ2-1; perhaps TRBD2 as D (6 bases). This CDR3 has 16 residues. From germline, CDR1 is SGHRS and CDR2 YFSETQ. V lost 1 base, J lost 4 bases, and 15 bases lay in between.

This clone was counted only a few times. Here the CDR3 DNA reads TGTGCCAGCAGCCCCTCCGTGGGGGAGCAGTACTTC. This translates into CASSPSVGEQYF. J is TRBJ2-7 and V is TRBV5-6; D remains unclear. The CDR3 totals 12 residues. V was cut by 4 bases and J by 7 bases, with 12 bases left in between. Germline CDR1 is SGHDT and CDR2 is YYEEEE.

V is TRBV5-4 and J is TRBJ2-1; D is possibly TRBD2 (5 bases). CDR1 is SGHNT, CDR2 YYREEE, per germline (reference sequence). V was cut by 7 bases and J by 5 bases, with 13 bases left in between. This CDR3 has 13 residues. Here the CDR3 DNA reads TGTGCCAGCGGGGAAAAGGGAGACAATGAGCAGTTCTTC. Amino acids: CASGEKGDNEQFF. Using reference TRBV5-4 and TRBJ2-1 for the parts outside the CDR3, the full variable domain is ETGVTQSPTHLIKTRGQQVTLRCSSQSGHNTVSWYQQALGQGPQFIFQYYREEENGRGNFPPRFSGLQFPNYSSELNVNALELDDSALYLCASGEKGDNEQFFGPGTRLTVL.

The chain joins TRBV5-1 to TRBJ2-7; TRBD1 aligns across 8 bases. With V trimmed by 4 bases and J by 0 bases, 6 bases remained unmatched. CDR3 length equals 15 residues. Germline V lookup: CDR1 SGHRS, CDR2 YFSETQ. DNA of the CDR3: TGCGCCAGCAGCCGGACAGGGACGGCCTCCTACGAGCAGTACTTC. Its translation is CASSRTGTASYEQYF.

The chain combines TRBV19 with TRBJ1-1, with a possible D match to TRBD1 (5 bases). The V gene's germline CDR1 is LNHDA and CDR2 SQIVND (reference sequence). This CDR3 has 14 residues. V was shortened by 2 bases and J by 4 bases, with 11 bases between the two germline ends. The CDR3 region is CASSITGAATEAFF. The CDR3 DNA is TGTGCCAGTAGTATAACCGGGGCGGCCACTGAAGCTTTCTTT.

In nucleotides, the CDR3 is TGTGCCAGCAGCCTCAACTCAGGGGGGGAATACAATGAGCAGTTCTTC. Translation gives CASSLNSGGEYNEQFF. V usage is TRBV5-5 and J usage is TRBJ2-1; D is tentatively TRBD1 or TRBD2 (7 bases each). The CDR3 covers 16 residues. Trimming took 4 bases from V and 4 from J, leaving 18 bases between them. Germline V CDR1 and CDR2: SGHKS, YYEKEE (reference sequence).

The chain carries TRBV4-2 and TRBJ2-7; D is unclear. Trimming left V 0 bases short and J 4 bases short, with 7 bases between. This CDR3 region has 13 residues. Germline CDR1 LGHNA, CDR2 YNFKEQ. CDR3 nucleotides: TGTGCCAGCAGCCAAGAAATTGGTTACGAGCAGTACTTC. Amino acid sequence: CASSQEIGYEQYF.

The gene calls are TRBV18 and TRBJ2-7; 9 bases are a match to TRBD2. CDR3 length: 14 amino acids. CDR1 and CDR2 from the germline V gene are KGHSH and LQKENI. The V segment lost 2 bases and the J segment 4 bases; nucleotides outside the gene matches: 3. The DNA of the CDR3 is TGTGCCAGCTCACCAACAGCGGGAGGTTACGAGCAGTACTTC. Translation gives CASSPTAGGYEQYF.

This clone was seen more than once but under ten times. The CDR3 spells CASSSRTGGNYEQYF. CDR3 nucleotides: TGTGCCAGCAGTTCGAGAACAGGGGGAAATTACGAGCAGTACTTC. The rearrangement links TRBV6-1 to TRBJ2-7, with 8 bases identical to TRBD1. Germline V CDR1 and CDR2: MNHNS, SASEGT. CDR3 length equals 15 residues. V trimming: 5 bases; J trimming: 4 bases; junction bases outside the gene matches: 10.

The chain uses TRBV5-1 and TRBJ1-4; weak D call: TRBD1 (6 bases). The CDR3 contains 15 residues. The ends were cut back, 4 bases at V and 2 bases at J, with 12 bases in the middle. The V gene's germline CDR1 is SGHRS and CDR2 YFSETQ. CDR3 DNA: TGCGCCAGCAGCCCGGGGGGGGCCACTAATGAAAAACTGTTTTTT. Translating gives CASSPGGATNEKLFF.

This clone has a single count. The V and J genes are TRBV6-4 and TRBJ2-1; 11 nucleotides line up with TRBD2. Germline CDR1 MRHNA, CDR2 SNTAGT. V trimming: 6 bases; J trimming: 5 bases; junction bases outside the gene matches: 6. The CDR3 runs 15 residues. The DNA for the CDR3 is TGTGCCAGCAGCTTAGCGGGAGGGATAAACAATGAGCAGTTCTTC. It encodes CASSLAGGINNEQFF.

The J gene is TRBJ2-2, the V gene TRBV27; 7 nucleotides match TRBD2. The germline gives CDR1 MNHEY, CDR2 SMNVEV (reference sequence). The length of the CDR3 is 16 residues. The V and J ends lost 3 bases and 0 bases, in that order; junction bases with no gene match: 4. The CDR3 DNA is TGTGCCAGCAGTTTTTCCGGGACTACGAACACCGGGGAGCTGTTTTTT. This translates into CASSFSGTTNTGELFF.

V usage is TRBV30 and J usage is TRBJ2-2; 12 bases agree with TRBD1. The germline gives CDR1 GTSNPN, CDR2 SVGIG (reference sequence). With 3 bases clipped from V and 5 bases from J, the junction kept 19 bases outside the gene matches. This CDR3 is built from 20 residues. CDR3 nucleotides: TGTGCCTGGAGGCTCGGGCCCGGGACAGGGGGCCGGAGAGTGACCGGGGAGCTGTTTTTT. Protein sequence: CAWRLGPGTGGRRVTGELFF.

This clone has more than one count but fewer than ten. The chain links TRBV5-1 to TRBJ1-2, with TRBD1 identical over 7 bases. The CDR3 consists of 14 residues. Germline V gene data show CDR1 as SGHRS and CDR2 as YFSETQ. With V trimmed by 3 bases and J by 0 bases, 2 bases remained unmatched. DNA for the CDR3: TGCGCCAGCAGCTCGACAGGGTCTAACTATGGCTACACCTTC. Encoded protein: CASSSTGSNYGYTF.

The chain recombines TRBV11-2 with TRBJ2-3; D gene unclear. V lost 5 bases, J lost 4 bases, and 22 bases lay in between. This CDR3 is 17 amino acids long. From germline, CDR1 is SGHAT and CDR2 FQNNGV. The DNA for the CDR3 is TGTGCCAGCAGCCTCAGACCTCCGTCTTTTGGCGCAGATACGCAGTATTTT. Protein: CASSLRPPSFGADTQYF.

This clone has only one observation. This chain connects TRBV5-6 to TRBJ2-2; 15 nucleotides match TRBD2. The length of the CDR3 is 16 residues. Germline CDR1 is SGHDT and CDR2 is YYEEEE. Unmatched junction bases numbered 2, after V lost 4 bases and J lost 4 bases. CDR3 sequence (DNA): TGTGCCAGCAGCCCGGGACTAGCGGGAGGCACCGGGGAGCTGTTTTTT. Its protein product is CASSPGLAGGTGELFF.

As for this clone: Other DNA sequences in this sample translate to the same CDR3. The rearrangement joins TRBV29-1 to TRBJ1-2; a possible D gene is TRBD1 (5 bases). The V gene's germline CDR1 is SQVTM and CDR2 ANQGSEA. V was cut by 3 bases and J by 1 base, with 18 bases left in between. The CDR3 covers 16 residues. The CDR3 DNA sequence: TGCAGCGTTGAGGATCCCCCAGACAGCTATAACTATGGCTACACCTTC. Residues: CSVEDPPDSYNYGYTF.

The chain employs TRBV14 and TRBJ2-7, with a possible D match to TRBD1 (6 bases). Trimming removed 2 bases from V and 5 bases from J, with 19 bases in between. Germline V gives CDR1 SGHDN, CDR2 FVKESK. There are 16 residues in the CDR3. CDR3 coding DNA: TGTGCCAGCAGCCAACGTCCAGGGGATTCGTTGGACGAGCAGTACTTC. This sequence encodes CASSQRPGDSLDEQYF.